These 22 T cell receptor beta chains were sequenced from one sample in a study of identical twins. A single record per CDR3 protein comes from TCRdb applying MiXCR to the 5' RACE reads. The table has 700,000 to 950,000 distinct CDR3 sequences, roughly an eighth seen once. A further study also used this sample, focusing on yellow fever vaccine responses in identical twins.

The material sequenced was PBMCs. These receptors all stem from a woman aged 18-30 years in good health.

The CDR3 DNA follows: TGTGCCAGCAGGATCCGGGCCGGAGGGGGTAACTACGAGCAGTACTTC. Translating gives CASRIRAGGGNYEQYF. The gene calls are TRBV28 and TRBJ2-7, with D tentatively TRBD1 or TRBD2 (6 bases each). Germline CDR1 MDHEN, CDR2 SYDVKM. The CDR3 is made up of 16 amino acids. V lost 6 bases to trimming and J lost 3 bases, with 21 bases between them.

This chain links TRBV19 with TRBJ2-5; 8 bases are shared with TRBD1. This CDR3 contains 15 residues. The germline V gene has CDR1 LNHDA and CDR2 SQIVND (reference sequence). With V trimmed by 4 bases and J by 0 bases, 4 bases remained unmatched. CDR3 sequence: CASSRGQAHQETQYF. The DNA of the CDR3 is TGTGCCAGTAGTAGGGGACAGGCACACCAAGAGACCCAGTACTTC.

The rearrangement links TRBV27 to TRBJ2-1; 14 bases fit TRBD2. Losses at the gene ends were 4 bases for V and 12 bases for J; bases not matched to a gene: 5. CDR1 and CDR2 (germline): MNHEY, SMNVEV (reference sequence). The CDR3 spans 14 residues. The CDR3 nucleotides are TGTGCCAGCAGTTCGGGACTAGCGGGAGTGGGGCAGTTCTTC. Encoded protein: CASSSGLAGVGQFF.

This clonotype was counted ten times or more. V usage is TRBV28 and J usage is TRBJ1-2; D uncertain. Trimming took off 7 bases at V and 8 bases at J, with 20 bases between the two ends. Germline V gene lookup returns CDR1 MDHEN and CDR2 SYDVKM. The CDR3 is made up of 14 amino acids. CDR3 bases: TGTGCCAGCACCACACCAGCCTCATTTTGGGGCTACACCTTC. Its translation is CASTTPASFWGYTF.

The rearrangement uses TRBV3-1 and TRBJ2-7; no clear D. This CDR3 contains 12 residues. Germline V gene sequence: CDR1 LGHDT, CDR2 YNNKEL (reference sequence). Trimming removed 1 base at V and 7 bases at J, with 8 bases between. This chain's CDR3 is CASSQVLREQYF. CDR3 DNA sequence: TGTGCCAGCAGCCAAGTGCTAAGGGAGCAGTACTTC.

This chain connects TRBV11-2 to TRBJ2-7; D is unclear. The CDR3 spans 11 residues. The germline V gene encodes CDR1 SGHAT and CDR2 FQNNGV. The germline V and J ends were trimmed by 5 bases and 3 bases, with 5 bases remaining between them. The CDR3 sequence is CASSPHYEQYV. As DNA, the CDR3 is TGTGCCAGCAGCCCGCACTACGAGCAGTACGTC.

The chain's CDR3 is CASTLRARYQETQYF. Here the CDR3 DNA reads TGTGCCAGCACATTGAGAGCCAGGTACCAAGAGACCCAGTACTTC. The chain is built from TRBV2 and TRBJ2-5; D remains ambiguous. Between the trimmed V and J ends, which lost 7 bases and 0 bases, there was a span of 15 bases. The CDR3 is 15 residues long. Per the germline V gene, CDR1 is SNHLY and CDR2 is FYNNEI.

In this sample, this clonotype turned up a few times. The gene calls are TRBV20-1 and TRBJ1-5; D call uncertain. The V gene lost 6 bases and the J gene lost 0 bases, with 12 bases spanning the gap. Germline V gives CDR1 DFQATT, CDR2 SNEGSKA (reference sequence). This CDR3 comprises 14 residues. The CDR3 is CSARTHISNQPQHF. The CDR3 DNA sequence: TGCAGTGCGCGTACCCATATTAGCAATCAGCCCCAGCATTTT.

The genes are TRBV2 and TRBJ1-1, with D uncertain. Germline loops: CDR1 SNHLY, CDR2 FYNNEI. Trimming took 7 bases from V and 0 from J, leaving 12 bases between them. There are 14 residues in the CDR3. The CDR3 region is CASTIESLNTEAFF. The CDR3 DNA sequence: TGTGCCAGCACCATAGAGTCGCTGAACACTGAAGCTTTCTTT.

This chain joins TRBV11-2 and TRBJ1-6, with TRBD1 matching 8 bases. Germline CDR1 reads SGHAT; CDR2 reads FQNNGV. V lost 1 base, J lost 6 bases, and 2 bases stayed unmatched. The CDR3 contains 15 residues. The CDR3 region is CASSLAGGGNSPLHF. CDR3 in DNA: TGTGCCAGCAGCTTAGCAGGGGGCGGTAATTCACCCCTCCACTTT.

This clonotype was recorded a few times. The V call is TRBV14, the J call TRBJ2-1; the match to TRBD2 covers 10 bases. Germline values: CDR1 SGHDN, CDR2 FVKESK. CDR3 length: 16 amino acids. V trimming: 1 base; J trimming: 5 bases; junction bases outside the gene matches: 5. This CDR3 reads CASSQVWTSGDNEQFF. The CDR3 DNA sequence: TGTGCCAGCAGCCAAGTCTGGACTAGCGGAGACAATGAGCAGTTCTTC.

V gene TRBV7-2 combines with J gene TRBJ2-5, with TRBD1 matching over 8 bases. After removal of 2 bases from V and 5 bases from J, the junction contained 7 bases not matched to a gene. The CDR3 loop spans 15 amino acids. Per germline, CDR1 SGHTA and CDR2 FQGNSA. The CDR3 nucleotides read TGTGCCAGCAGCTTATGGACAGGGAATCGGGAGACCCAGTACTTC. Translation gives CASSLWTGNRETQYF.

The gene calls are TRBV12-3 or TRBV12-4 and TRBJ2-2; TRBD1 agrees at 7 bases. With V trimmed by 7 bases and J by 3 bases, 5 bases remained unmatched. This CDR3 is built from 14 residues. The CDR3 DNA is TGTGCCAGCACCCCGGACAGGTACACCGGGGAGCTGTTTTTT. It translates to CASTPDRYTGELFF.

This clonotype was detected ten times or more. The rearrangement links TRBV12-3 or TRBV12-4 to TRBJ1-3; 9 bases match TRBD1. The CDR3 has 15 amino acids. V lost 3 bases, J lost 4 bases, and 4 bases stayed unmatched. DNA for the CDR3: TGTGCCAGCAGTTTCACAGGGGGCCCGGGAAACACCATATATTTT. The encoded protein is CASSFTGGPGNTIYF.

V is TRBV5-1 and J is TRBJ2-3; D not certain. With 3 bases removed from V and 5 bases from J, the gap between germline ends came to 19 bases. Per germline, CDR1 SGHRS and CDR2 YFSETQ. The CDR3 is 16 residues long. CDR3 in DNA: TGCGCCAGCAGCTCCGGAGAATGGCTTTCTGTAGATACGCAGTATTTT. This gives the protein CASSSGEWLSVDTQYF.

This sequence joins TRBV20-1 and TRBJ2-2; D might be TRBD1 or TRBD2, each matching 6 bases. The V and J ends lost 4 bases and 1 base respectively, with 10 bases between them. This CDR3 has 14 amino acids. Germline V gene lookup returns CDR1 DFQATT and CDR2 SNEGSKA (reference sequence). CDR3 sequence reads: CSANRGQNTGELFF. In DNA, the CDR3 is TGCAGTGCTAATCGGGGGCAGAACACCGGGGAGCTGTTTTTT.

The table lists this clonotype with many counts. V usage is TRBV28 and J usage is TRBJ2-5, with unresolved D. The V gene's germline CDR1 is MDHEN and CDR2 SYDVKM. This CDR3 is 12 amino acids long. The germline V and J ends were trimmed by 3 bases and 4 bases, with 6 bases remaining between them. CDR3 region: CASSFLRETQYF. As DNA, the CDR3 is TGTGCCAGCAGTTTTCTTCGAGAGACCCAGTACTTC.

The chain combines TRBV18 with TRBJ2-5; 12 nucleotides agree with TRBD1. Trimming at V came to 6 bases and at J to 10 bases, leaving 3 bases not matched to a gene. The CDR3 spans 12 residues. CDR1 KGHSH and CDR2 LQKENI come from the germline V gene. The CDR3 DNA reads TGTGCCAGCTCCGGGACAGGGGGCGACCAGTACTTC. It specifies CASSGTGGDQYF.

This clonotype was observed many times. The chain is built from TRBV25-1 and TRBJ2-7, with 7 bases fitting TRBD1. Trimming at V came to 2 bases and at J to 3 bases, leaving 10 bases not matched to a gene. Germline CDR1 MGHDK, CDR2 SYGVNS. The CDR3 runs 16 residues. CDR3 coding DNA: TGTGCCAGCAGTGAAAACCGGGACAGAGGATTCTACGAGCAGTACTTC. It specifies CASSENRDRGFYEQYF.

This clonotype was detected a few times. This rearrangement joins TRBV2 to TRBJ2-2; TRBD1 matches 8 bases. CDR3 size: 16 residues. Germline assignment: CDR1 SNHLY and CDR2 FYNNEI. The V and J ends lost 3 bases and 7 bases, in that order; junction bases with no gene match: 10. CDR3 residues: CASSEPIQGAFGELFF. The CDR3 DNA sequence: TGTGCCAGCAGTGAGCCAATTCAGGGGGCGTTCGGGGAGCTGTTTTTT.

This clonotype has more than one count but fewer than ten. The CDR3 DNA reads TGCGCCAGCAGTTCCGGGACAGGGATAGAGACCCAGTACTTC. Translating gives CASSSGTGIETQYF. J is TRBJ2-5 and V is TRBV4-1; 9 nucleotides agree with TRBD1. Germline assignment: CDR1 MGHRA and CDR2 YSYEKL. J gave up 4 bases and V 6 bases, and 6 bases lay outside the gene matches. This CDR3 spans 14 amino acids.

This clonotype was found a few times. V usage is TRBV3-1 and J usage is TRBJ2-7; the D is unclear. V lost 6 bases and J 7 bases, leaving 13 bases between the germline ends. This CDR3 has 12 amino acids. Germline V lookup: CDR1 LGHDT, CDR2 YNNKEL (reference sequence). The CDR3 spells CASRSWVGEQYF. DNA of the CDR3: TGTGCCAGCAGGTCCTGGGTTGGGGAGCAGTACTTC.